The clone carrying this TCR beta chain was found many times. Its antigen is still unknown. This sample is part of a study of CD8 T cells in ankylosing spondylitis. Findings and limits, study-wide: Previous work reported some of these motif variants in the synovial fluid and blood of reactive arthritis. Clones tied to disease were said to be significantly enriched in matched ankylosing spondylitis synovial fluid. Seemingly distinctive of ankylosing spondylitis blood was a TCR beta motif formed by eight highly homologous variants.

Quantitative 5'-RACE was performed with molecular barcodes, and it yielded the TCR beta libraries. TCRdb itself ran the 5' RACE reads through MiXCR, one entry per CDR3 protein. Among over 150,000 distinct CDR3 sequences, roughly 13% were seen once, and the ten largest hold 16%. Between the trimmed V and J ends, which lost 0 bases and 4 bases, there was a span of 7 bases. This CDR3 is 14 amino acids long. Germline CDR1 reads MGHRA; CDR2 reads YSYEKL. The TCR sequence derives from a male donor with ankylosing spondylitis or in good health (not recorded which). Sequenced: blood, either unsorted or a sorted T cell fraction (not recorded which). This chain connects TRBV4-1 to TRBJ2-1; no definite D call. The CDR3 region is CASSQEVVYNEQFF. CDR3 in DNA: TGCGCCAGCAGCCAAGAGGTGGTGTACAATGAGCAGTTCTTC.